This is a list of T cell receptor beta chains from one sample in a study of blood T cell repertoires in COVID-19. Assay: immunoSEQ multiplex PCR; the TCRdb copy retains only in-frame clones and omits some. In the table there are 200,000 to 300,000 clones, approximately 88% of which are singletons. The material sequenced was peripheral blood. The receptors originated from a woman in her twenties or thirties with COVID-19, enrolled during active disease. Each CDR3 is given with its conserved first and last residue. A D gene is named only where the DNA matches it firmly.

DNA: TGTGCCAGCAGCTCCCTTTCCGGACAGGGGGTCACTGAAGCTTTCTTT
CDR3: CASSSLSGQGVTEAFF
V: TRBV7-2
J: TRBJ1-1
D: TRBD1

DNA: TGTGCCAGCAGCCAAGTGACAGAGGGAAACACCATATATTTT
CDR3: CASSQVTEGNTIYF
V: TRBV4-2
J: TRBJ1-3
D: -

DNA: TGTGCCATCAGTGAGGGACAAATGAACACTGAAGCTTTCTTT
CDR3: CAISEGQMNTEAFF
V: TRBV10-3
J: TRBJ1-1
D: -

DNA: TGTGCCACCAGCAAACCGGACAGGTTCACAGATACGCAGTATTTT
CDR3: CATSKPDRFTDTQYF
V: TRBV15
J: TRBJ2-3
D: TRBD1

DNA: TGTGCCAGCAGTCCGTGGACTAGCGGGAGCGGGGATACGCAGTATTTT
CDR3: CASSPWTSGSGDTQYF
V: TRBV27
J: TRBJ2-3
D: TRBD2

DNA: TGTGCCACCAGTCCCTTTGCGGGGTATGTCTATGACTACACCTTC
CDR3: CATSPFAGYVYDYTF
V: TRBV24-1
J: TRBJ1-2
D: -

DNA: TGTGCCAGCAATAGCGGACTAGCGTTCAATGAGCAGTTCTTC
CDR3: CASNSGLAFNEQFF
V: TRBV6-6
J: TRBJ2-1
D: TRBD2

DNA: TGCGCCAGCAGCCGAGGGGGGGTTGCCTCCACAGATACGCAGTATTTT
CDR3: CASSRGGVASTDTQYF
V: TRBV4-3
J: TRBJ2-3
D: -

DNA: TGTGCCACCAGCCTGGACAGGGGGTCTGGGGCCAACGTCCTGACTTTC
CDR3: CATSLDRGSGANVLTF
V: TRBV15
J: TRBJ2-6
D: TRBD1

DNA: TGTGCCAGCAGATTCGGCAGGGGTGAAAAACTGTTTTTT
CDR3: CASRFGRGEKLFF
V: TRBV2
J: TRBJ1-4
D: -

DNA: TGTGCCAGCAGTTTATCGCAGGGGTGGACCGGGGAGCTGTTTTTT
CDR3: CASSLSQGWTGELFF
V: TRBV27
J: TRBJ2-2
D: -